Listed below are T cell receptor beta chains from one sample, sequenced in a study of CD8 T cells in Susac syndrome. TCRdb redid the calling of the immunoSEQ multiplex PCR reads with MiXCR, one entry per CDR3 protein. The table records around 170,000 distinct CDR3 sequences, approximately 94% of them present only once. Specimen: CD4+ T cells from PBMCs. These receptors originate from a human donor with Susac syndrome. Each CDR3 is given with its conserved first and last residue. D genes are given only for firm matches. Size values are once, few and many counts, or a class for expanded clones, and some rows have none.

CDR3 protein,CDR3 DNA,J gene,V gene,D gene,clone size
CASAFQGVEAEAFF,TGTGCTAGTGCCTTCCAGGGGGTTGAGGCTGAAGCTTTCTTT,TRBJ1-1,TRBV12-5,TRBD1,NA
CATKGGTGVGGYTF,TGTGCCACCAAAGGCGGGACAGGGGTTGGAGGCTACACCTTC,TRBJ1-2,TRBV28,TRBD1,NA
CASRMWATEGGTEAFF,TGTGCCAGCAGAATGTGGGCGACGGAGGGTGGGACTGAAGCTTTCTTT,TRBJ1-1,TRBV6-1,NA,NA
CSAPRAATNEKLFF,TGCAGTGCTCCCCGAGCTGCAACTAATGAAAAACTGTTTTTT,TRBJ1-4,TRBV20-1,NA,NA
CASSVEGVAGADTQYF,TGCGCCAGCAGCGTGGAGGGGGTAGCGGGGGCAGATACGCAGTATTTT,TRBJ2-3,TRBV5-1,TRBD2,once
CASSLGPLGEQYF,TGTGCCAGCAGCTTAGGCCCTCTAGGAGAGCAGTACTTC,TRBJ2-7,TRBV7-2,NA,NA
CASRSPGANGGELFF,TGCGCCAGCAGGTCACCGGGGGCGAATGGCGGGGAGCTGTTTTTT,TRBJ2-2,TRBV4-1,NA,NA
CASSQGLAVRYEQYF,TGTGCCAGCAGCCAAGGGCTTGCGGTACGTTACGAGCAGTACTTC,TRBJ2-7,TRBV3-1,NA,once
CASSLGGTGWDNEQFF,TGTGCCAGCAGCTTGGGCGGGACAGGGTGGGACAATGAGCAGTTCTTC,TRBJ2-1,TRBV5-4,TRBD1,NA
CAIHRVPNNLAKNIQYF,TGTGCCATTCACAGGGTTCCCAACAATCTAGCCAAAAACATTCAGTACTTC,TRBJ2-4,TRBV28,NA,NA
CAWSVLGQGNTIYF,TGTGCCTGGAGTGTATTAGGGCAGGGAAACACCATATATTTT,TRBJ1-3,TRBV30,NA,NA
CATSEGWGQAGETQYF,TGTGCCACCAGTGAGGGCTGGGGACAGGCTGGGGAGACCCAGTACTTC,TRBJ2-5,TRBV24-1,TRBD1,NA
CASSRLGGDNYGYTF,TGTGCCAGTAGTAGATTGGGAGGGGACAACTATGGCTACACCTTC,TRBJ1-2,TRBV19,NA,NA
CASSLAAGRDEQFF,TGTGCCAGCAGCTTAGCGGCAGGGCGGGATGAGCAGTTCTTC,TRBJ2-1,TRBV7-7,NA,NA
CASSIALRSGQPQHF,TGTGCCAGTAGTATCGCCCTTAGATCTGGTCAGCCCCAGCATTTT,TRBJ1-5,TRBV19,NA,NA
CAWGGGQDYEQYF,TGTGCCTGGGGTGGGGGACAGGACTACGAGCAGTACTTC,TRBJ2-7,TRBV30,TRBD1,NA
CASRDRLTDTQYF,TGTGCCAGTAGGGACAGACTCACAGATACGCAGTATTTT,TRBJ2-3,TRBV19,NA,NA
CSAIGVRRGEAFF,TGCAGTGCTATCGGGGTTCGTCGGGGTGAAGCTTTCTTT,TRBJ1-1,TRBV20-1,NA,NA
CASSGTSGGEQYF,TGTGCCAGCAGTGGGACAAGCGGAGGGGAGCAGTACTTC,TRBJ2-7,TRBV27,NA,once
CSVVLQERVYGYTF,TGCAGCGTTGTCTTACAGGAGCGGGTCTATGGCTACACCTTC,TRBJ1-2,TRBV29-1,NA,NA
CASSQETLGLSSPLHF,TGTGCCAGCAGCCAAGAAACTTTAGGGCTGAGTTCACCCCTCCACTTT,TRBJ1-6,TRBV3-1,NA,NA
CASSLRGGEQKLFF,TGTGCCAGCAGTTTACGTGGCGGCGAGCAAAAACTGTTTTTT,TRBJ1-4,TRBV27,NA,NA
CARNNEQYF,TGCGCCAGGAACAACGAGCAGTACTTC,TRBJ2-7,TRBV5-1,NA,NA
CASSQIYGGELFF,TGCGCCAGCAGCCAGATTTATGGCGGGGAGCTGTTTTTT,TRBJ2-2,TRBV4-3,NA,NA
CSAGTSGAHGELFF,TGCAGTGCTGGGACTAGCGGGGCCCACGGGGAGCTGTTTTTT,TRBJ2-2,TRBV20-1,TRBD2,NA
CASRQQEGTGELFF,TGTGCCAGCAGACAGCAAGAAGGCACCGGGGAGCTGTTTTTT,TRBJ2-2,TRBV7-2,NA,NA
CASSQEPVGAWGYTF,TGCGCCAGCAGCCAAGAGCCCGTGGGGGCGTGGGGCTACACCTTC,TRBJ1-2,TRBV4-1,NA,NA
CAIERETQYF,TGTGCCATCGAGAGAGAGACCCAGTACTTC,TRBJ2-5,TRBV6-1,NA,few
CASSQTGYQPQHF,TGTGCCAGCAGCCAAACTGGGTATCAGCCCCAGCATTTT,TRBJ1-5,TRBV3-1,NA,once
CASSVGGGFGYTF,TGTGCCAGCAGCGTCGGAGGAGGGTTTGGCTACACCTTC,TRBJ1-2,TRBV9,NA,NA
CSARTFRGSQPQHF,TGCAGTGCTAGAACTTTCAGGGGATCTCAGCCCCAGCATTTT,TRBJ1-5,TRBV20-1,NA,NA
CSASTGNTEAFF,TGCAGCGCGTCGACAGGGAACACTGAAGCTTTCTTT,TRBJ1-1,TRBV29-1,NA,NA
CASSDPGLANEKLFF,TGTGCCAGCAGTGACCCAGGGTTGGCTAATGAAAAACTGTTTTTT,TRBJ1-4,TRBV2,NA,NA
CATKSEAFQETQYF,TGTGCCACCAAATCTGAGGCCTTCCAAGAGACCCAGTACTTC,TRBJ2-5,TRBV19,NA,once
CSAHLENNEQFF,TGCAGTGCTCACCTAGAGAACAATGAGCAGTTCTTC,TRBJ2-1,TRBV20-1,NA,NA
CASRARTGSGNTEAFF,TGTGCCAGCAGGGCCCGGACAGGTTCGGGTAACACTGAAGCTTTCTTT,TRBJ1-1,TRBV12-3/TRBV12-4,TRBD1,NA
CASSMRRGNEQYF,TGTGCCAGCAGTATGAGAAGGGGGAACGAGCAGTACTTC,TRBJ2-7,TRBV27,NA,NA